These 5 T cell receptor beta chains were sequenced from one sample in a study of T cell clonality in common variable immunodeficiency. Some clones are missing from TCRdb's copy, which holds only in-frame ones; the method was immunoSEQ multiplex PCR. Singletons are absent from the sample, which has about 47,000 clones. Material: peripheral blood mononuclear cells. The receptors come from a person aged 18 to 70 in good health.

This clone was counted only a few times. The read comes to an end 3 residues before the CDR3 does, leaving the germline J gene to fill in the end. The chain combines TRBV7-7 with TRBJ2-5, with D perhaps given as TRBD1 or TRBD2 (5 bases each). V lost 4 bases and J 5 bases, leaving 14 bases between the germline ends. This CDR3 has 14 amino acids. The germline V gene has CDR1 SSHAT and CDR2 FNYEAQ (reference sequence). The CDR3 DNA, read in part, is TGTGCCAGCAGCTCTCTCGAGGGGTGGGAGACC. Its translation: CASSSLEGWET. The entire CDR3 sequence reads CASSSLEGWETQYF.

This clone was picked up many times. The CDR3 reads CSASVTRDNEQFF. The covered CDR3 bases are TGCAGTGCTAGCGTAACCAGGGACAATGAG. V and J are TRBV20-1 and TRBJ2-1; tentatively, D is TRBD1 (5 bases). Read coverage stops 3 residues before the CDR3 terminus; the germline J gene supplies the remainder. Trimming removed 3 bases at V and 5 bases at J, with 11 bases between. Germline CDR1 DFQATT, CDR2 SNEGSKA (reference sequence). The CDR3 is 13 amino acids.

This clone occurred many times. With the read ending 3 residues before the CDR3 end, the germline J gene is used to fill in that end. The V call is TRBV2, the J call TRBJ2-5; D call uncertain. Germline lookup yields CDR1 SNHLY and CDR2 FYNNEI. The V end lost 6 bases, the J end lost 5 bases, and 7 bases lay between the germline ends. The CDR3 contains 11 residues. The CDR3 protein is CASRGLETQYF. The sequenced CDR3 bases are TGTGCCAGCAGAGGTCTGGAGACC.

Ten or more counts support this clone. CDR3 sequence reads: CASSLGQGNQPQHF. CDR3 DNA, as far as it was read: TGTGCCAGCAGTTTGGGACAGGGAAATCAGCCC. J is TRBJ1-5 and V is TRBV27, with 9 positions matching TRBD1. The CDR3 goes on 3 residues after the read ends, and that part is filled in from the germline J gene. The junction had 1 base not matched to a gene; V was cut back by 3 bases and J by 4 bases. Germline assignment: CDR1 MNHEY and CDR2 SMNVEV (reference sequence). The CDR3 covers 14 residues.

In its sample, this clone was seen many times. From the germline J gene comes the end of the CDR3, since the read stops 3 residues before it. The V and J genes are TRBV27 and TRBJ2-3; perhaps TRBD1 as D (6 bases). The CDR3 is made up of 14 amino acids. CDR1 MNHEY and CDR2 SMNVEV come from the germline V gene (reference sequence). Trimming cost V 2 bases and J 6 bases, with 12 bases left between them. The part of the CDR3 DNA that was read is TGTGCCAGCAGTTTAACCTACAGGGCTGATACG. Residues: CASSLTYRADT. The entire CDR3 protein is CASSLTYRADTQYF.